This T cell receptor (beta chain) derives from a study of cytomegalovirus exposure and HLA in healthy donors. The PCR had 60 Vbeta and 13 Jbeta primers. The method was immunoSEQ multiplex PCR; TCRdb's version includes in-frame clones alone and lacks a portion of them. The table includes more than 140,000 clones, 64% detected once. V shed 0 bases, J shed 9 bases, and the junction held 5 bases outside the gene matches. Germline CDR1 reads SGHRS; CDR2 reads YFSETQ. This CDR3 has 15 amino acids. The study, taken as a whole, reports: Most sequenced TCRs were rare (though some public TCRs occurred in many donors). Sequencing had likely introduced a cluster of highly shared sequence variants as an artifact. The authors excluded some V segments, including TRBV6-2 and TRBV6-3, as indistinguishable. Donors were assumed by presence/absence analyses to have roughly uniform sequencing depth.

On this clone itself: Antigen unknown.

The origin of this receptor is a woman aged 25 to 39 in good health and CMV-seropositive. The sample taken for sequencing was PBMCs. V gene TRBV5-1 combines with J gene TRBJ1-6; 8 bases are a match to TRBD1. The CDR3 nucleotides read TGCGCCAGCAGCTTGGCTGGACAGGGTATTTCACCCCTCCACTTT. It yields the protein CASSLAGQGISPLHF.